This entry lists 26 T cell receptor beta chains sequenced from one sample in a study of T cells in Graves' hyperthyroidism and ophthalmopathy (dated by TCRdb to between 2018 and 2020). Libraries were prepared through multiplex PCR. Data came from an Illumina HiSeq 2000. TCR beta CDR3 regions were amplified from RNA transcripts. The first round of RT-PCR for the TCR CDR3 was performed with the HTBI primer set and the Qiagen OneStep RT-PCR kit. TCRdb handled the public reads itself, with Q25 trimming in fastp and clone calling in MiXCR, and kept productive beta chains. Each record represents a unique CDR3 protein, reported with the most common genes and DNA among its rows. The sample records about half a million distinct CDR3 sequences, 20% to 25% of which are singletons. About 49% of the sample lies in the top ten. The sample was blood. The receptors come from a woman between 70 and 85 years old with Graves' ophthalmopathy.

This clonotype showed up just a few times. The chain carries TRBV5-8 and TRBJ2-1; D is uncertain. This CDR3 is built from 13 residues. V was pared by 1 base and J by 10 bases, with 12 bases between. From germline, CDR1 is SGHTS and CDR2 YDEGEE. CDR3 nucleotide sequence: TGTGCCAGCAGCTTGTACGGGTCCATAGAGCAGTTCTTC. Translating gives CASSLYGSIEQFF.

The V and J genes are TRBV5-4 and TRBJ1-1; 8 bases match TRBD1. CDR3 size: 16 residues. Trimming at V came to 4 bases and at J to 2 bases, leaving 10 bases not matched to a gene. From germline, CDR1 is SGHNT and CDR2 YYREEE (reference sequence). The CDR3 region has the DNA TGTGCCAGCAGCAGGATACAGGGGGTGCCAAACACTGAAGCTTTCTTT. It yields the protein CASSRIQGVPNTEAFF.

This clonotype has only a few counts. The rearrangement uses TRBV19 and TRBJ1-1; D is undetermined. This CDR3 region has 14 residues. Germline loops: CDR1 LNHDA, CDR2 SQIVND (reference sequence). Trimming pared 7 bases from V and 1 base from J, leaving 13 bases between. CDR3 region: CASTATRKNTEAFF. DNA of the CDR3: TGTGCCAGTACCGCAACACGAAAGAACACTGAAGCTTTCTTT. Full variable domain (rest looked up from reference TRBV19 and TRBJ1-1): DGGITQSPKYLFRKEGQNVTLSCEQNLNHDAMYWYRQDPGQGLRLIYYSQIVNDFQKGDIAEGYSVSREKKESFPLTVTSAQKNPTAFYLCASTATRKNTEAFFGQGTRLTVV.

This clonotype showed up many times. The chain employs TRBV7-2 and TRBJ2-3, with 9 bases identical to TRBD1. CDR1 SGHTA and CDR2 FQGNSA come from the germline V gene. This CDR3 contains 17 residues. Losses at the gene ends were 1 base for V and 2 bases for J; bases not matched to a gene: 7. The DNA of the CDR3 is TGTGCCAGCAGCTTAGATTCTCGGGACAGGGTCACAGATACGCAGTATTTT. Translating it yields CASSLDSRDRVTDTQYF.

This rearrangement joins TRBV2 to TRBJ1-2; D gene ambiguous. There are 13 residues in the CDR3. Looked up from germline, CDR1 is SNHLY and CDR2 is FYNNEI. Trimming took off 1 base at V and 1 base at J, with 4 bases between the two ends. This chain's CDR3 is CASSEGSNYGYTF. CDR3 DNA sequence: TGTGCCAGCAGTGAAGGGAGTAACTATGGCTACACCTTC. Based on the CDR3 plus reference TRBV2 and TRBJ1-2, the full variable domain is EPEVTQTPSHQVTQMGQEVILRCVPISNHLYFYWYRQILGQKVEFLVSFYNNEISEKSEIFDDQFSVERPDGSNFTLKIRSTKLEDSAMYFCASSEGSNYGYTFGSGTRLTVV.

This clonotype showed up just a few times. The genes are TRBV6-1 and TRBJ2-7, with TRBD1 as a possible D gene (6 bases). Germline loops: CDR1 MNHNS, CDR2 SASEGT. The CDR3 covers 14 residues. The V end lost 6 bases, the J end lost 5 bases, and 17 bases lay between the germline ends. In nucleotides, the CDR3 is TGTGCCAGCAGCCCCCACCAGGGGCCGGACGAGCAGTACTTC. Translated, it gives CASSPHQGPDEQYF.

Concerning this clonotype itself: This could be a read error, since a much larger clone is one nucleotide away. This chain links TRBV12-3 or TRBV12-4 with TRBJ2-1; D uncertain. The CDR3 is made up of 13 amino acids. The CDR3 here is CASSLLQNNKQFF. CDR3 nucleotides: TGTGCCAGCAGTTTGTTACAGAACAATAAGCAGTTCTTC.

J is TRBJ1-2 and V is TRBV6-1; no clear D gene. The germline CDR1 and CDR2 sequences are MNHNS and SASEGT. This CDR3 spans 15 amino acids. V gave up 2 bases and J gave up 4 bases, with 14 bases separating them. The chain's CDR3 is CASSEQGGDGYGYTF. The CDR3 DNA is TGTGCCAGCAGTGAACAAGGAGGAGACGGCTATGGCTACACCTTC.

The chain combines TRBV5-6 with TRBJ2-1; D is unclear. Trimming pared 3 bases from V and 9 bases from J, leaving 10 bases between. Germline CDR1 SGHDT, CDR2 YYEEEE. The CDR3 runs to 12 residues. The CDR3 region has the DNA TGTGCCAGCAGCTCTGCCGCTCCTGAGCAGTTCTTC. Protein product: CASSSAAPEQFF.

The chain carries TRBV12-3 or TRBV12-4 and TRBJ1-6; 11 bases match TRBD1. This CDR3 has 14 residues. Trimming at V came to 6 bases and at J to 9 bases, leaving 4 bases not matched to a gene. CDR3 sequence: CASSWTGGGSPLHF. DNA for the CDR3: TGTGCCAGCAGCTGGACAGGGGGCGGTTCACCCCTCCACTTT.

Ten or more counts support this clonotype. The chain joins TRBV6-6 to TRBJ1-5; D may be TRBD1 (6 bases). CDR1 MNHNY and CDR2 SVGAGI come from the germline V gene (reference sequence). Trimming left V 0 bases short and J 4 bases short, with 10 bases between. The CDR3 sequence is 15 residues long. The CDR3 protein is CASSYSGQGNQPQHF. Written as DNA, the CDR3 is TGTGCCAGCAGTTACTCGGGGCAGGGGAATCAGCCCCAGCATTTT.

This clonotype was picked up one time. The chain employs TRBV5-1 and TRBJ2-3, with a possible D match to TRBD2 (6 bases). Germline CDR1 is SGHRS and CDR2 is YFSETQ. V lost 3 bases and J lost 5, with 19 bases in between. The CDR3 is made up of 16 amino acids. DNA of the CDR3: TGCGCCAGCAGCTACAGCGGAGGGGAGGTGGGAGATACGCAGTATTTT. It encodes CASSYSGGEVGDTQYF. The variable domain in full, with the rest retrieved from reference TRBV5-1 and TRBJ2-3, is KAGVTQTPRYLIKTRGQQVTLSCSPISGHRSVSWYQQTPGQGLQFLFEYFSETQRNKGNFPGRFSGRQFSNSRSEMNVSTLELGDSALYLCASSYSGGEVGDTQYFGPGTRLTVL.

This clonotype showed up just a few times. The V gene is TRBV7-9, the J gene TRBJ2-1; the D is unclear. The length of the CDR3 is 13 residues. With 6 bases removed from V and 7 bases from J, the gap between germline ends came to 13 bases. The germline gives CDR1 SEHNR, CDR2 FQNEAQ (reference sequence). CDR3 in amino acids: CASRVGFLNEQFF. In DNA, the CDR3 is TGTGCCAGCAGGGTGGGGTTTTTGAATGAGCAGTTCTTC.

This clonotype was seen only a few times. DNA of the CDR3: TGCGCCAGCGGACCCGGGTACGACGGAAACTATGGCTACACCTTC. Amino acid sequence: CASGPGYDGNYGYTF. This rearrangement joins TRBV5-1 to TRBJ1-2; D gene unclear. Germline CDR1 reads SGHRS; CDR2 reads YFSETQ. V gave up 7 bases and J gave up 2 bases, with 18 bases separating them. The CDR3 covers 15 residues.

This clonotype came up many times. The rearrangement joins TRBV28 to TRBJ1-1; 7 nucleotides line up with TRBD1. V shed 7 bases, J shed 9 bases, and the junction held 11 bases outside the gene matches. This CDR3 has 13 residues. Germline V gene lookup returns CDR1 MDHEN and CDR2 SYDVKM. The CDR3 spells CASKGGGGGQAFF. The CDR3, as DNA: TGTGCCAGCAAGGGGGGAGGGGGCGGGCAAGCTTTCTTT.

The chain is built from TRBV4-2 and TRBJ2-1; D remains ambiguous. Looked up from germline, CDR1 is LGHNA and CDR2 is YNFKEQ. V was cut by 0 bases and J by 4 bases, with 10 bases left in between. CDR3 size: 15 residues. CDR3 loop: CASSQDHGLYNEQFF. The CDR3 bases are TGTGCCAGCAGCCAAGATCATGGCCTTTACAATGAGCAGTTCTTC.

A few counts support this clonotype. The chain combines TRBV6-1 with TRBJ2-7; D is uncertain. Germline V gene sequence: CDR1 MNHNS, CDR2 SASEGT. The CDR3 runs 14 residues. V gave up 8 bases and J gave up 12 bases, with 26 bases separating them. The CDR3 protein is CASGTTTGSPVGYF. CDR3 in DNA: TGTGCCAGCGGCACTACTACGGGCTCCCCGGTCGGGTACTTC.

The J gene is TRBJ1-1, the V gene TRBV5-5; D remains unclear. CDR1 and CDR2 from the germline V gene are SGHKS and YYEKEE (reference sequence). V was pared by 4 bases and J by 4 bases, with 14 bases between. The CDR3 loop spans 14 amino acids. The CDR3 DNA reads as TGTGCCAGCAGCCGTGTAGTGCTGGGCACTGAAGCTTTCTTT. Translation: CASSRVVLGTEAFF.

The chain links TRBV20-1 to TRBJ2-7; the match to TRBD1 covers 9 bases. CDR1 is DFQATT and CDR2 is SNEGSKA in the germline V gene (reference sequence). The CDR3 contains 13 residues. V gave up 6 bases and J gave up 2 bases; unmatched junction bases: 5. This CDR3 reads CSARRTGAYEQYF. For the CDR3, the DNA is TGCAGTGCCCGGAGGACAGGGGCCTACGAGCAGTACTTC.

J is TRBJ1-2 and V is TRBV4-2; TRBD1 matches 9 bases. This CDR3 comprises 15 residues. The ends lost 1 base at V and 5 bases at J; junction bases unmatched: 5. The germline V gene has CDR1 LGHNA and CDR2 YNFKEQ. CDR3 region: CASSQVGTGSYGYTF. CDR3 bases: TGTGCCAGCAGCCAAGTCGGGACAGGGTCGTATGGCTACACCTTC.

In this sample, this clonotype turned up many times. The rearrangement joins TRBV7-2 to TRBJ1-4; no firm D call. V lost 5 bases, J lost 3 bases, and 10 bases lay in between. The germline CDR1 and CDR2 sequences are SGHTA and FQGNSA. This CDR3 has 14 residues. This CDR3 reads CASSPRQANEKLFF. CDR3 nucleotides: TGTGCCAGCAGCCCACGCCAGGCTAATGAAAAACTGTTTTTT. The full variable domain, rest sourced from reference TRBV7-2 and TRBJ1-4, is GAGVSQSPSNKVTEKGKDVELRCDPISGHTALYWYRQSLGQGLEFLIYFQGNSAPDKSGLPSDRFSAERTGGSVSTLTIQRTQQEDSAVYLCASSPRQANEKLFFGSGTQLSVL.

The CDR3: CASSYSGTGSETQYF. The CDR3 DNA is TGCGCCAGCAGCTATTCAGGGACAGGGAGTGAGACCCAGTACTTC. V gene TRBV5-1 combines with J gene TRBJ2-5; 9 bases are a match to TRBD1. V was clipped by 3 bases and J by 5 bases; unmatched bases: 8. CDR1 is SGHRS, CDR2 YFSETQ, per germline. This CDR3 has 15 amino acids.

The J gene is TRBJ2-7, the V gene TRBV5-1, with 10 bases aligning to TRBD2. Germline V CDR1 and CDR2: SGHRS, YFSETQ. The CDR3 extends over 14 amino acids. After removal of 5 bases from V and 5 bases from J, the junction contained 7 bases not matched to a gene. CDR3 sequence reads: CASRSSGSVHEQYF. DNA for the CDR3: TGCGCCAGCAGGTCTAGCGGGAGCGTCCACGAGCAGTACTTC.

V usage is TRBV19 and J usage is TRBJ2-7, with a weak D call TRBD1 (6 bases). V was clipped by 6 bases and J by 1 base, with 10 bases between them. The germline V gene encodes CDR1 LNHDA and CDR2 SQIVND (reference sequence). The CDR3 is 13 amino acids. The CDR3 loop is CASSAGASYEQYF. CDR3 nucleotides: TGTGCCAGTAGCGCAGGGGCGTCCTACGAGCAGTACTTC. The full variable domain, completed using reference TRBV19 and TRBJ2-7, is DGGITQSPKYLFRKEGQNVTLSCEQNLNHDAMYWYRQDPGQGLRLIYYSQIVNDFQKGDIAEGYSVSREKKESFPLTVTSAQKNPTAFYLCASSAGASYEQYFGPGTRLTVT.

This chain joins TRBV12-3 or TRBV12-4 and TRBJ2-3; TRBD1 matches at 10 bases. Trimming at V came to 6 bases and at J to 5 bases, leaving 14 bases not matched to a gene. The CDR3 has 17 amino acids. CDR3 coding DNA: TGTGCCAGCAGCCCAGGGGCCGGACAGGGGGGACGAGATACGCAGTATTTT. Encoded protein: CASSPGAGQGGRDTQYF.

CDR3 residues: CSARELSEAFF. CDR3 coding DNA: TGCAGTGCTAGAGAGTTGAGTGAAGCTTTCTTT. This chain links TRBV20-1 with TRBJ1-1; D unclear. Trimming removed 0 bases at V and 7 bases at J, with 6 bases between. The CDR3 is 11 residues long. Germline CDR1 is DFQATT and CDR2 is SNEGSKA (reference sequence).